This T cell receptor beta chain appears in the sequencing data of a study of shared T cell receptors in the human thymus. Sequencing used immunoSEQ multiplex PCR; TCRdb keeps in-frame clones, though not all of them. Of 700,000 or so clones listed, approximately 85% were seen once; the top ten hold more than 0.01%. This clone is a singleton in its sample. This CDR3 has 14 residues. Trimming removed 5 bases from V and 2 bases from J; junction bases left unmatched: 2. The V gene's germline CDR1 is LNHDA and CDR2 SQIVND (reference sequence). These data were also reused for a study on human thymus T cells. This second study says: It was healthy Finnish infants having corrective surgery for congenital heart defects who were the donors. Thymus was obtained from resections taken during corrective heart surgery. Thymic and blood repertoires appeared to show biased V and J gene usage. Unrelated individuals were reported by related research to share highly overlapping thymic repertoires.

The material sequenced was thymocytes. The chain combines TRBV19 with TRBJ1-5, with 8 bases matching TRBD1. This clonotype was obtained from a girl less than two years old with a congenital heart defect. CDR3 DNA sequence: TGTGCCAGTAGTTCGGGACAGGGCAATCAGCCCCAGCATTTT. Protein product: CASSSGQGNQPQHF.